This is a list of T cell receptor beta chains from one sample in a study of blood T cell repertoires in COVID-19. TCRdb's copy holds only in-frame clones and misses some; the assay was immunoSEQ multiplex PCR. Seen here are approximately 270,000 clones, approximately 85% observed once, and the top ten hold around 1.8%. The sequencing sample was made of PBMCs or T cells enriched from blood (not recorded which). The receptors originated from a woman between 50 and 59 years old who had recovered from COVID-19. Each CDR3 is given with its conserved first and last residue. The D gene is left open where the match is weak. For some rows the clone size is stated as once, few or many, or as a class when expanded; others skip it.

>TRBJ1-6|TRBV4-1|TRBD1|NA
CASSQDAGQGNSPLHF
TGCGCCAGCAGCCAAGATGCGGGACAGGGGAATTCACCCCTCCACTTT
>TRBJ2-7|TRBV28|NA|NA
CASSLGGQNEQYF
TGTGCCAGCAGTTTAGGAGGCCAGAACGAGCAGTACTTC
>TRBJ2-7|TRBV19|TRBD2|NA
CASSPKTSGASYEQYF
TGTGCCAGTAGTCCGAAGACTAGCGGGGCGTCCTACGAGCAGTACTTC
>TRBJ1-4|TRBV28|NA|NA
CASSPRSPSGKLFF
TGTGCCAGCAGTCCGCGGAGCCCCAGCGGGAAACTGTTTTTT
>TRBJ2-7|TRBV11-2|TRBD1|NA
CASSYGQGYEQYF
TGTGCCAGCAGCTATGGACAGGGGTACGAGCAGTACTTC
>TRBJ2-2|TRBV13|TRBD2|NA
CASSPLARLAGGSTGELFF
TGTGCCAGCAGCCCCCTCGCCCGATTAGCGGGTGGAAGCACCGGGGAGCTGTTTTTT
>TRBJ2-5|TRBV10-3|TRBD2|NA
CAISDPRAASGNQETQYF
TGTGCCATCAGTGACCCTAGGGCGGCTAGCGGGAACCAAGAGACCCAGTACTTC
>TRBJ1-3|TRBV4-1|TRBD1|NA
CASSPTQTGFDTIYF
TGCGCCAGCAGCCCTACTCAGACAGGGTTCGACACCATATATTTT
>TRBJ1-6|TRBV18|TRBD1|NA
CASSREQGGSPLHF
TGTGCCAGCTCACGTGAACAGGGGGGTTCACCCCTCCACTTT
>TRBJ2-1|TRBV29-1|TRBD1|NA
CSVPQGWEQFF
TGCAGCGTTCCACAGGGGTGGGAGCAGTTCTTC
>TRBJ2-3|TRBV5-1|TRBD2|NA
CASSFSAGSTDTQYF
TGCGCCAGCAGCTTCTCAGCGGGAAGCACAGATACGCAGTATTTT
>TRBJ1-1|TRBV18|NA|NA
CASSPQGLSTEAFF
TGTGCCAGCTCACCACAGGGGCTCTCCACTGAAGCTTTCTTT
>TRBJ1-1|TRBV7-2|NA|NA
CASSLVSGNRGTEAFF
TGTGCCAGCAGCTTAGTATCAGGGAACCGGGGGACTGAAGCTTTCTTT
>TRBJ1-1|TRBV6-5|NA|NA
CASRGYGGRVAFF
TGTGCCAGCAGGGGGTACGGGGGGCGAGTAGCTTTCTTT
>TRBJ1-1|TRBV5-1|NA|few
CASSLGGGDTTEAFF
TGCGCCAGCAGCTTGGGGGGCGGGGATACCACTGAAGCTTTCTTT
>TRBJ2-7|TRBV11-2|NA|NA
CASSLDSGKGWGEQYF
TGTGCCAGCAGCTTAGATAGTGGGAAGGGGTGGGGCGAGCAGTACTTC
>TRBJ1-6|TRBV28|NA|once
CASTMDSNSPLHF
TGTGCCAGCACTATGGACAGTAATTCACCCCTCCACTTT
>TRBJ2-5|TRBV5-6|TRBD2|NA
CASSLAGVETQYF
TGTGCCAGCAGCCTAGCGGGAGTCGAGACCCAGTACTTC
>TRBJ2-7|TRBV6-5|NA|NA
CASSYYSGSYEQYF
TGTGCCAGCAGTTACTATAGCGGTTCCTACGAGCAGTACTTC
>TRBJ1-1|TRBV5-1|NA|few
CASRAANTEAFF
TGCGCCAGCAGAGCGGCTAACACTGAAGCTTTCTTT
>TRBJ1-6|TRBV6-6|NA|NA
CASSIEETYNSPLHF
TGTGCCAGCAGTATCGAGGAGACTTATAATTCACCCCTCCACTTT
>TRBJ1-1|TRBV7-3|NA|many
CASKASRNTEAFF
TGTGCCAGCAAAGCATCACGGAACACTGAAGCTTTCTTT